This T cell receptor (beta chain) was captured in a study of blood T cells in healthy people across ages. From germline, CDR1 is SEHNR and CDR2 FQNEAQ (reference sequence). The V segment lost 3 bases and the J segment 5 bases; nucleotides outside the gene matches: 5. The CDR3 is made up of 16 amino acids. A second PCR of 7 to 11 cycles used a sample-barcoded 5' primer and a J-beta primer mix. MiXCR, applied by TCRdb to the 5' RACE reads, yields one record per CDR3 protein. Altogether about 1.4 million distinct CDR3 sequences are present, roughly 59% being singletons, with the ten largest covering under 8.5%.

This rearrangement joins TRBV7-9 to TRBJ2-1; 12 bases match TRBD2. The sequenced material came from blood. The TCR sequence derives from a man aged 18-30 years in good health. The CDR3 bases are TGTGCCAGCAGCTTGGCGGCTAGCGGGAGGGACAATGAGCAGTTCTTC. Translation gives CASSLAASGRDNEQFF.